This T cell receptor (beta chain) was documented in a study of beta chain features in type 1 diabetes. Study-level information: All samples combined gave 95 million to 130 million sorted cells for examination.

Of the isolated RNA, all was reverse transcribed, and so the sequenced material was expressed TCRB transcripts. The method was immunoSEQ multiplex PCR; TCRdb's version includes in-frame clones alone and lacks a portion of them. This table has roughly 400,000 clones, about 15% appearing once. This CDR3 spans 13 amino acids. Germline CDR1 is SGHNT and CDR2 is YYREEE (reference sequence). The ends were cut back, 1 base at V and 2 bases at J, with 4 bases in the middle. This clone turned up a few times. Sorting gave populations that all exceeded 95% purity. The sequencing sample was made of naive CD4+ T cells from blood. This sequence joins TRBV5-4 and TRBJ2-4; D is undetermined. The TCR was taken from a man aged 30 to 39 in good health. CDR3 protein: CASSLLPKNIQYF. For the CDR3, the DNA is TGTGCCAGCAGCTTGCTCCCCAAAAACATTCAGTACTTC.